The sequence of this T cell receptor beta chain was determined in a study of blood T cells in healthy people across ages. This clonotype came up many times. Using a J-beta primer mix together with a sample-barcoded 5' primer, a second PCR was run for roughly 7 to 12 cycles. TCRdb re-called the 5' RACE reads through MiXCR, storing one row per CDR3 protein. In the table there are some 1 million distinct CDR3 sequences, roughly 45% of which are singletons. This clonotype was obtained from a woman aged 55 to 70 in good health. Sequences were obtained from blood.

CDR3 sequence (DNA): TGTGCCAGCAGTGTAGAAACCTCAGATACGCAGTATTTT. Its translation is CASSVETSDTQYF. V gene TRBV6-1 combines with J gene TRBJ2-3; D gene unclear. Germline values: CDR1 MNHNS, CDR2 SASEGT. V lost 4 bases and J 4 bases, leaving 9 bases between the germline ends. This CDR3 comprises 13 residues.